The rows below give T cell receptor beta chains drawn from one sample of a study of blood T cell repertoires in COVID-19. Assay: immunoSEQ multiplex PCR; the TCRdb copy retains only in-frame clones and omits some. The sample records 40,000 to 55,000 clones, roughly nine tenths being singletons. Specimen: peripheral blood. The source of these receptors is a man in his 70s with active COVID-19. CDR3s include the opening cysteine and the closing phenylalanine or tryptophan. Each record gives: J gene, clone size, D gene, V gene, CDR3 DNA, CDR3 protein. A D gene is named only where the DNA matches it firmly. Clone size is stated in some rows and not others, as once, few, many or a class when expanded.

TRBJ2-2	few	.	TRBV4-3	TGCGCCAGCAGCCAAGATCTGAACACCGGGGAGCTGTTTTTT	CASSQDLNTGELFF
TRBJ1-2	.	.	TRBV6-5	TGTGCCAGCAGTTACTCATTTACAGGGCGGATTGATGGCTACACCTTC	CASSYSFTGRIDGYTF
TRBJ2-2	.	.	TRBV14	TGTGCCAGCAGCGCAGGGGTCGGGGAGCTGTTTTTT	CASSAGVGELFF
TRBJ1-3	.	.	TRBV5-4	TGTGCCAGCAGCCCCTCGCCGACAAGGGAGGTCTCTGGAAACACCATATATTTT	CASSPSPTREVSGNTIYF
TRBJ2-7	once	TRBD2	TRBV7-9	TGTGCCAGCACCTCCGTCGCCGGGACTAGTTCCTACGAGCAGTACTTC	CASTSVAGTSSYEQYF
TRBJ1-1	once	TRBD1	TRBV9	TGTGCCAGCAGCGTATCGGCAGGGGGCCTAGACACTGAAGCTTTCTTT	CASSVSAGGLDTEAFF
TRBJ1-4	.	TRBD1	TRBV6-5	TGTGCCAGCAGTAAGGGACAGGGTGGAGGTGAAAAACTGTTTTTT	CASSKGQGGGEKLFF
TRBJ2-5	.	.	TRBV24-1	TGTGCCACCAGTGATCCCACGGTGGAGACCCAGTACTTC	CATSDPTVETQYF
TRBJ1-2	.	.	TRBV23-1	TGCGCCAGCAGTCACGGGGGACGGGCGGGCAACTATGGCTACACCTTC	CASSHGGRAGNYGYTF
TRBJ2-7	.	TRBD1	TRBV27	TGTGCCAGCACCTCTCAATACAGGGGACAGAGGAACGAGCAGTACTTC	CASTSQYRGQRNEQYF
TRBJ1-5	.	.	TRBV19	TGTGCCAGTAGTTCGGACAGAGAACAGCCCCAGCATTTT	CASSSDREQPQHF
TRBJ1-5	.	.	TRBV10-3	TGTGCCATCAGTGACCCCGATCAGCCCCAGCATTTT	CAISDPDQPQHF
TRBJ2-7	.	.	TRBV5-4	TGTGCCAGCAGCTTGGGGAAACAGAGAACCTCCTACGAGCAGTACTTC	CASSLGKQRTSYEQYF
TRBJ1-6	.	.	TRBV23-1	TGCGCCAGCCGTGGGCAGGGTGGGCAATCACCCCTCCACTTT	CASRGQGGQSPLHF
TRBJ2-7	.	TRBD1	TRBV28	TGTGCCAGCAGTTGGGGGGACAGGGGAAGTGAGTACTTC	CASSWGDRGSEYF
TRBJ1-6	.	.	TRBV28	TGTGCCAGCAGTTTACCCCCCCGGGGCTCCTATAATTCACCCCTCCACTTT	CASSLPPRGSYNSPLHF
TRBJ1-1	.	TRBD1	TRBV28	TGTGCCAGCAGCCCATGGGGACAGGATTTAACTGAAGCTTTCTTT	CASSPWGQDLTEAFF
TRBJ2-7	.	.	TRBV6-5	TGTGCCAGCAGTTACTACTGGCAGGGCTCCTACGAGCAGTACTTC	CASSYYWQGSYEQYF
TRBJ2-3	.	TRBD2	TRBV7-6	TGTGCCAGCAGCTTACTAGCGGGGGAGACCACAGATACGCAGTATTTT	CASSLLAGETTDTQYF
TRBJ1-5	.	TRBD1	TRBV27	TGTGCCAGCAGTTCACCAGGGGGAAACAATCAGCCCCAGCATTTT	CASSSPGGNNQPQHF
TRBJ1-5	.	TRBD1	TRBV18	TGTGCCAGCTCACCAGGGGACAGGGAAAGGTTGGGGGATCAGCCCCAGCATTTT	CASSPGDRERLGDQPQHF
TRBJ1-1	.	TRBD1	TRBV2	TGTGCCAGCAGTACTACTCGGGACAGGGCTATGAACACTGAAGCTTTCTTT	CASSTTRDRAMNTEAFF
TRBJ2-7	.	TRBD1	TRBV7-8	TGTGCCAGCAGCTTAGGCCAAACAGGGGGTGAGCAGTACTTC	CASSLGQTGGEQYF
TRBJ2-5	.	.	TRBV6-2/TRBV6-3	TGTGCCAGCAGTTACTCTCCGGAGACCCAGTACTTC	CASSYSPETQYF
TRBJ1-5	.	.	TRBV12-3/TRBV12-4	TGTGCCAGCAGTCTAGGCGGGTTGCCCCAGCATTTT	CASSLGGLPQHF
TRBJ2-3	.	.	TRBV5-1	TGCGCCAGCAGTTCGGGCACAGATACGCAGTATTTT	CASSSGTDTQYF
TRBJ1-5	.	.	TRBV5-1	TGCGCCAGCAGCTTGACAGGCGATAGCAATCAGCCCCAGCATTTT	CASSLTGDSNQPQHF
TRBJ1-2	few	.	TRBV2	TGTGCCAGCAGGGGGTGGCAGGGGAATGGCTACACCTTC	CASRGWQGNGYTF
TRBJ2-5	once	TRBD2	TRBV3-1/TRBV3-2	TGTGCCAGCAGCCGGGGGACTAGCGGGGGTGAGACCCAGTACTTC	CASSRGTSGGETQYF
TRBJ2-1	.	TRBD2	TRBV3-1/TRBV3-2	TGTGCCAGCAGCCAAGATAAGGCGGGGGGGGTCTACAATGAGCAGTTCTTC	CASSQDKAGGVYNEQFF
TRBJ1-2	.	TRBD1	TRBV6-4	TGTGCCAACTCGACAGGGTATTTCTATGGCTACACCTTC	CANSTGYFYGYTF
TRBJ1-1	.	TRBD1	TRBV5-1	TGCGCCAGCAGACACGACAGGGATTTTGAAGCTTTCTTT	CASRHDRDFEAFF
TRBJ2-7	.	TRBD2	TRBV7-2	TGTGCCAGCAGCCTCCGGACTAGTACCTACGAGCAGTACTTC	CASSLRTSTYEQYF
TRBJ1-4	.	.	TRBV11-2	TGTGCCAGCACCCTACGTTATACTTCTAATGAAAAACTGTTTTTT	CASTLRYTSNEKLFF
TRBJ1-1	.	.	TRBV7-9	TGTGCCAGCAGCTTAACGAAAGCTCAAGAAGCTTTCTTT	CASSLTKAQEAFF
TRBJ1-1	.	.	TRBV5-1	TGCGCCAGCAGATTTCCGGGTCTCGGGGGGGAGGACACTGAAGCTTTCTTT	CASRFPGLGGEDTEAFF
TRBJ1-2	.	.	TRBV5-1	TGCGCCAGCAGCTTGTACGGGACTAATGGCTACACCTTC	CASSLYGTNGYTF
TRBJ1-5	.	.	TRBV11-2	TGTGCCAGCAGCTTAGGTTGGGGGGGACAAACCTCGAATCAGCCCCAGCATTTT	CASSLGWGGQTSNQPQHF
TRBJ2-1	.	TRBD2	TRBV19	TGTGCCAGTGATCGGTCTAGCGGTAACAATGAGCAGTTCTTC	CASDRSSGNNEQFF
TRBJ2-2	.	.	TRBV5-1	TGCGCCAGCAGCTTGGGGGTGGAGAACGCCGGGGAGCTGTTTTTT	CASSLGVENAGELFF
TRBJ2-3	once	TRBD1	TRBV25-1	TGTGCCAGCAGTGATCGGGGACAGCCCAACACAGATACGCAGTATTTT	CASSDRGQPNTDTQYF
TRBJ2-7	once	.	TRBV7-9	TGTGCCAGCAGCTTCCCAGCCTACGAGCAGTACTTC	CASSFPAYEQYF
TRBJ1-1	.	TRBD1	TRBV28	TGTGCCAGCAGTGTAGCCGGGACAGTTGCCGACACTGAAGCTTTCTTT	CASSVAGTVADTEAFF
TRBJ2-3	.	.	TRBV29-1	TGCAGCTTCGGAGGGGGGACAGGCACAGATACGCAGTATTTT	CSFGGGTGTDTQYF
TRBJ1-1	once	TRBD1	TRBV5-1	TGCGCCAGCAGCTTGGTTGGTGACAGGGGGAGTTCTGAAGCTTTCTTT	CASSLVGDRGSSEAFF
TRBJ2-1	.	.	TRBV11-2	TGTGCCAGCAGCTTAACTGGTGCGACAGTAGCCTACAATGAGCAGTTCTTC	CASSLTGATVAYNEQFF
TRBJ1-2	.	.	TRBV6-5	TGTGCCAGCAGCCGACTCCAAACCCTCTATGGCTACACCTTC	CASSRLQTLYGYTF
TRBJ2-5	.	.	TRBV7-2	TGTGCCAGCAGCTTAGAGACGGGGAAGTACCAAGAGACCCAGTACTTC	CASSLETGKYQETQYF
TRBJ2-5	.	.	TRBV5-4	TGTGCCAGCAGCTTGGATTTGGAGGGTCGCGAAGAGACCCAGTACTTC	CASSLDLEGREETQYF
TRBJ1-2	.	.	TRBV9	TGTGCCAGCAGCGTAGATGGCAGGGCGGACTATGGCTACACCTTC	CASSVDGRADYGYTF
TRBJ1-3	few	.	TRBV6-1	TGTGCCAGCAGTGAGAGTCGCTCTGGAAACACCATATATTTT	CASSESRSGNTIYF
TRBJ2-3	.	TRBD1	TRBV6-6	TGTGCCAGCAGTTACTCGGCAGACAGGGCTTCAGATACGCAGTATTTT	CASSYSADRASDTQYF
TRBJ2-3	.	.	TRBV11-1	TGTGCCAGCAGCTTAGACAGGGTAGATACGCAGTATTTT	CASSLDRVDTQYF
TRBJ1-2	once	.	TRBV4-1	TGCGCCAGCAGCCAAGATCGGAGGGTGGAGGACCCATATGGCTACACCTTC	CASSQDRRVEDPYGYTF
TRBJ2-1	.	.	TRBV2	TGTGCCAGCAGCCCGGGAGAAAACAATGAGCAGTTCTTC	CASSPGENNEQFF
TRBJ2-5	once	.	TRBV10-1	TGCGCCAGCAGTGAACAGCCACAAGAGACCCAGTACTTC	CASSEQPQETQYF
TRBJ2-7	once	.	TRBV3-1/TRBV3-2	TGTGCCAGCAGCCAAGATCCTCCTGACGAGCAGTACTTC	CASSQDPPDEQYF